The 3 T cell receptor beta chains reported below all come from one sample, sequenced in a study of blood T cell repertoires in COVID-19. Libraries were prepared by immunoSEQ multiplex PCR; TCRdb keeps only in-frame clonotypes and omits some of them. The repertoire holds fewer than 300,000 clones, with approximately 89% as singletons. The specimen was peripheral blood. These receptors originate from a woman aged 25 to 45 with COVID-19, enrolled during active disease.

The rearrangement joins TRBV19 to TRBJ1-6; tentatively, D is TRBD1 (6 bases). The CDR3 has 14 amino acids. Germline V gives CDR1 LNHDA, CDR2 SQIVND (reference sequence). Trimming shortened V by 4 bases and J by 8 bases, and 12 bases separated the two germline ends. CDR3 DNA sequence: TGTGCCAGTAGTACGCAGGGGACCGATTCACCCCTCCACTTT. Translating it yields CASSTQGTDSPLHF.

The chain employs TRBV3-1 (or the pseudogene TRBV3-2) and TRBJ2-1, with TRBD1 identical over 11 bases. Germline loops: CDR1 LGHDT, CDR2 YNNKEL (reference sequence). This CDR3 is 16 amino acids long. The V gene end was trimmed by 4 bases and the J gene end by 7 bases; junction bases not matched to a gene: 9. Here the CDR3 DNA reads TGTGCCAGCAGCCTTATCGGACAGGGGGCGCAGAATGAGCAGTTCTTC. This translates into CASSLIGQGAQNEQFF.

The chain has TRBV5-6 and TRBJ1-6; 7 bases match TRBD1. This CDR3 is built from 14 residues. Trimming removed 4 bases from V and 8 bases from J; junction bases left unmatched: 6. CDR1 is SGHDT and CDR2 is YYEEEE in the germline V gene. The CDR3 here is CASSLRGVHSPLHF. CDR3 sequence (DNA): TGTGCCAGCAGCCTCAGGGGGGTCCATTCACCCCTCCACTTT.